Sequencing of this TCR beta chain was carried out in a study of T-cell reconstitution after alpha-beta-depleted transplantation in children. Findings and caveats of the study: T-cell counts and diversity were attributed mostly to newly produced T cells one year after transplant.

V trimming: 3 bases; J trimming: 2 bases; junction bases outside the gene matches: 11. The germline V gene has CDR1 DFQATT and CDR2 SNEGSKA (reference sequence). The CDR3 spans 17 residues. It was with unique molecular identifiers that the TCRbeta library was prepared. A single record per CDR3 protein comes from TCRdb applying MiXCR to the PCR reads. The table records hundreds of thousands of distinct CDR3 sequences, about 17% of them present only once. This clonotype showed up just a few times. Antigen unknown. The rearrangement joins TRBV20-1 to TRBJ2-7; 12 bases line up with TRBD2. The sample here was PBMCs, mostly from graft donor cells, taken 360 days after TCRalphabeta/CD19-depleted stem cell transplant. This sequence originates from a boy younger than two who had a stem cell transplant for Wiskott-Aldrich syndrome, so the T cells may come from the graft donor. The CDR3 bases are TGCAGTGCTAGTCCGGTTAGACTAGCGGGGGTTCCCTACGAGCAGTACTTC. This translates into CSASPVRLAGVPYEQYF.